The following is a TCR beta chain sequence with its context. The antigen remains unidentified. The same CDR3 can be traced to other DNA sequences in this sample. This specimen belongs to a study of cytomegalovirus exposure and HLA in healthy donors. The length of the CDR3 is 15 residues. The ends lost 6 bases at V and 2 bases at J; junction bases unmatched: 3. The germline V gene has CDR1 ENHRY and CDR2 SYGVKD. The study's findings and limits: Reported results showed that the classifier diagnosed cytomegalovirus status with high specificity and sensitivity. Being indistinguishable, some V segments were excluded, TRBV6-2 and TRBV6-3 among them.

The PCR made use of 60 Vbeta and 13 Jbeta primers. Data came from immunoSEQ multiplex PCR; TCRdb stores just in-frame clones and leaves some out. The sample carries some 110,000 clones, about three quarters recorded once. This chain uses TRBV10-3 with TRBJ1-5, with TRBD1 matching 11 bases. Sequenced sample: PBMCs. The source of this sequence is a male donor in good health and CMV-seronegative. The CDR3 loop reads CAISEGQGGNQPQHF. The CDR3 nucleotides read TGTGCCATCAGCGAGGGACAGGGGGGCAATCAGCCCCAGCATTTT.